The 21 T cell receptor beta chains given below trace back to one sample, sequenced in a study of blood T cell repertoires in COVID-19. Repertoires were generated with immunoSEQ multiplex PCR, while TCRdb's copy carries only in-frame clones and drops some. Among around 270,000 clones, 80% to 90% were seen once, and the ten largest hold around 3.2%. Sequencing input: PBMCs or T cells enriched from blood (not recorded which). Every receptor here comes from a woman aged 40 to 49 who had been exposed to COVID-19.

CDR3: CASRATLMEETQYF. The CDR3 DNA reads TGTGCCAGCAGGGCCACTCTAATGGAGGAGACCCAGTACTTC. The chain links TRBV7-9 to TRBJ2-5; D gene ambiguous. The germline V and J ends were trimmed by 6 bases and 5 bases, with 16 bases remaining between them. Germline V gives CDR1 SEHNR, CDR2 FQNEAQ (reference sequence). The CDR3 runs to 14 residues. Complete variable domain (other parts from reference TRBV7-9 and TRBJ2-5): DTGVSQNPRHKITKRGQNVTFRCDPISEHNRLYWYRQTLGQGPEFLTYFQNEAQLEKSRLLSDRFSAERPKGSFSTLEIQRTEQGDSAMYLCASRATLMEETQYFGPGTRLLVL.

The chain uses TRBV10-3 and TRBJ2-7; 12 nucleotides align to TRBD2. The V gene's germline CDR1 is ENHRY and CDR2 SYGVKD. The CDR3 consists of 15 residues. V dropped 5 bases and J dropped 3; count of bases not matched to a gene: 5. The chain's CDR3 is CAISPSGGAVYEQYF. CDR3 bases: TGTGCCATCAGTCCTAGCGGGGGGGCCGTCTACGAGCAGTACTTC.

The V gene is TRBV12-3 or TRBV12-4, the J gene TRBJ1-6, with a tentative D call TRBD1 (6 bases). V was shortened by 6 bases and J by 14 bases, with 14 bases between the two germline ends. There are 12 residues in the CDR3. In nucleotides, the CDR3 is TGTGCCAGCAGCCTAGACAGGCGCTCCCTCCACTTT. This gives the protein CASSLDRRSLHF.

The V gene is TRBV9, the J gene TRBJ1-1, with D maybe TRBD1 (6 bases). Trimming stripped 2 bases from V and 7 bases from J, with 12 bases between. The germline V gene encodes CDR1 SGDLS and CDR2 YYNGEE. The length of the CDR3 is 13 residues. The CDR3 is CASSVKGQSEAFF. The DNA of the CDR3 is TGTGCCAGCAGCGTCAAAGGACAGAGTGAAGCTTTCTTT.

The rearrangement links TRBV30 to TRBJ1-1; TRBD1 matches 11 bases. V trimming: 0 bases; J trimming: 1 base; junction bases outside the gene matches: 4. Looked up from germline, CDR1 is GTSNPN and CDR2 is SVGIG (reference sequence). CDR3 length: 16 residues. The CDR3: CAWSVGGTGGNTEAFF. The CDR3 DNA sequence: TGTGCCTGGAGTGTAGGAGGGACAGGGGGGAACACTGAAGCTTTCTTT. The full variable domain, with the rest looked up from reference TRBV30 and TRBJ1-1, is SQTIHQWPATLVQPVGSPLSLECTVEGTSNPNLYWYRQAAGRGLQLLFYSVGIGQISSEVPQNLSASRPQDRQFILSSKKLLLSDSGFYLCAWSVGGTGGNTEAFFGQGTRLTVV.

The gene calls are TRBV6-1 and TRBJ2-3; 7 bases fit TRBD2. The CDR3 runs to 15 residues. Trimming cost V 0 bases and J 8 bases; bases outside gene matches: 8. Germline CDR1 is MNHNS and CDR2 is SASEGT. CDR3 region: CASSEAAGEVGTQYF. CDR3 in DNA: TGTGCCAGCAGTGAAGCGGCGGGGGAGGTCGGTACGCAGTATTTT.

The V call is TRBV4-3, the J call TRBJ2-3; TRBD2 might be the D (6 bases). In germline, CDR1 is LGHNA, CDR2 YSLEER. V lost 5 bases and J 0 bases, leaving 12 bases between the germline ends. The CDR3 extends over 15 amino acids. For the CDR3, the DNA is TGCGCCAGCAGCTTCGGGGGAACTAGCACAGATACGCAGTATTTT. Protein product: CASSFGGTSTDTQYF.

As regards this clone: The junction differs from germline at one of its ends, possibly a read error. This sequence joins TRBV5-1 and TRBJ2-2; 8 nucleotides line up with TRBD1. The CDR3 has 15 residues. From germline, CDR1 is SGHRS and CDR2 YFSETQ. The CDR3, as DNA: TGTGCCAGCAGCTTGAGGACAGGGTTGACCGGGGAGCTGTTTTTT. Its protein is CASSLRTGLTGELFF.

The chain links TRBV19 to TRBJ1-1, with a tentative D call TRBD1 (5 bases). V lost 3 bases and J 0 bases, leaving 11 bases between the germline ends. Germline values: CDR1 LNHDA, CDR2 SQIVND (reference sequence). This CDR3 is 15 amino acids long. The CDR3 DNA reads TGTGCCAGTAGTATTTGGCAGGGATTGAACACTGAAGCTTTCTTT. This codes for CASSIWQGLNTEAFF.

This chain connects TRBV4-1 to TRBJ1-5; 9 bases line up with TRBD1. The V gene's germline CDR1 is MGHRA and CDR2 YSYEKL. The CDR3 spans 17 residues. V was pared by 2 bases and J by 5 bases, with 10 bases of the junction left unmatched. The chain's CDR3 is CASSQPPSGQGHQPQHF. DNA for the CDR3: TGCGCCAGCAGCCAACCCCCGAGTGGACAGGGGCATCAGCCCCAGCATTTT.

The CDR3 region has the DNA TGTGCCAGCAGTTACGGAGGAGGGTCCTACGAGCAGTACTTC. As protein: CASSYGGGSYEQYF. The V and J genes are TRBV6-6 and TRBJ2-7; the D gene is possibly TRBD2 (6 bases). The CDR3 has 14 amino acids. The V gene lost 2 bases and the J gene lost 1 base, with 9 bases spanning the gap. Germline values: CDR1 MNHNY, CDR2 SVGAGI (reference sequence).

This chain joins TRBV28 and TRBJ1-2; D is possibly TRBD1 (5 bases). The germline CDR1 and CDR2 sequences are MDHEN and SYDVKM. The CDR3 covers 11 residues. V shed 5 bases and J shed 8 bases, with 9 bases lying between them. CDR3 in DNA: TGTGCCAGCAGTCCACGACAGGGCTACACCTTC. Translation: CASSPRQGYTF.

This chain uses TRBV5-1 with TRBJ1-1; no clear D. V was pared by 4 bases and J by 4 bases, with 14 bases between. There are 14 residues in the CDR3. Per the germline V gene, CDR1 is SGHRS and CDR2 is YFSETQ. The CDR3 DNA sequence: TGCGCCAGCAGCCTAACTGACGGGGTCACTGAAGCTTTCTTT. Amino acid sequence: CASSLTDGVTEAFF. Full variable domain (remainder filled in from reference TRBV5-1 and TRBJ1-1): KAGVTQTPRYLIKTRGQQVTLSCSPISGHRSVSWYQQTPGQGLQFLFEYFSETQRNKGNFPGRFSGRQFSNSRSEMNVSTLELGDSALYLCASSLTDGVTEAFFGQGTRLTVV.

This clone was counted a single time. V is TRBV6-5 and J is TRBJ1-2; D remains ambiguous. The CDR3 sequence is 14 residues long. The V gene's germline CDR1 is MNHEY and CDR2 SVGAGI. V lost 2 bases and J 1 base, leaving 8 bases between the germline ends. DNA of the CDR3: TGTGCCAGCAGTTACCGGCGGAATAACTATGGCTACACCTTC. Protein sequence: CASSYRRNNYGYTF.

The gene calls are TRBV2 and TRBJ2-3; TRBD2 might be the D (6 bases). Germline V lookup: CDR1 SNHLY, CDR2 FYNNEI. Trimming shortened V by 2 bases and J by 3 bases, and 12 bases separated the two germline ends. This CDR3 has 15 amino acids. CDR3 nucleotides: TGTGCCAGCAGTGAATCCCGGCTAGCGACAGATACGCAGTATTTT. Its protein product is CASSESRLATDTQYF.

The chain uses TRBV12-5 and TRBJ1-2, with TRBD1 as a possible D gene (5 bases). The germline V gene encodes CDR1 LGHNT and CDR2 FRNRAP. The V end lost 3 bases, the J end lost 6 bases, and 14 bases lay between the germline ends. The CDR3 is 14 amino acids. CDR3 amino acids: CASGFNGGLNGYTF. In DNA, the CDR3 is TGTGCTAGTGGTTTCAACGGGGGTTTAAATGGCTACACCTTC.

This clone has just one count. Sequence at one end of the junction differs from germline and may be a read error. The chain is built from TRBV5-1 and TRBJ2-3; the match to TRBD2 covers 9 bases. The germline CDR1 and CDR2 sequences are SGHRS and YFSETQ. There are 16 residues in the CDR3. As DNA, the CDR3 is TGTGCCAGCAGATTTAGGCGGGAGGGCTACGCAGATACGCAGTATTTT. It translates to CASRFRREGYADTQYF.

The J gene is TRBJ2-1, the V gene TRBV18; 9 bases map to TRBD1. The CDR3 sequence is 14 residues long. Germline trimming cut 5 bases from V and 5 bases from J; bases unmatched to any gene: 4. Germline V CDR1 and CDR2: KGHSH, LQKENI. CDR3 in amino acids: CASSSGQGNNEQFF. DNA of the CDR3: TGTGCCAGCTCATCGGGACAGGGTAACAATGAGCAGTTCTTC. The full variable domain, completed using reference TRBV18 and TRBJ2-1, is NAGVMQNPRHLVRRRGQEARLRCSPMKGHSHVYWYRQLPEEGLKFMVYLQKENIIDESGMPKERFSAEFPKEGPSILRIQQVVRGDSAAYFCASSSGQGNNEQFFGPGTRLTVL.

The chain links TRBV4-3 to TRBJ1-4; 8 bases match TRBD1. The germline V gene encodes CDR1 LGHNA and CDR2 YSLEER. The CDR3 totals 16 residues. The V and J ends lost 4 bases and 6 bases, in that order; junction bases with no gene match: 10. Here the CDR3 reads CASSPQMAGGDEKLFF. The CDR3 DNA follows: TGCGCCAGCAGCCCCCAAATGGCAGGGGGCGATGAAAAACTGTTTTTT.

The chain employs TRBV4-2 and TRBJ1-4; maybe TRBD1 (5 bases). The CDR3 has 16 residues. V was clipped by 0 bases and J by 7 bases, with 15 bases between them. The germline V gene encodes CDR1 LGHNA and CDR2 YNFKEQ. The CDR3, as DNA: TGTGCCAGCAGCCAAGAGCAGGGCCTTGTAGGTGAAAAACTGTTTTTT. Protein: CASSQEQGLVGEKLFF.

On this clone: The junction and the germline gene differ at one end; a read error may be behind it. This chain links TRBV5-4 with TRBJ1-5; D perhaps matches TRBD1 (6 bases). This CDR3 has 13 amino acids. Germline CDR1 SGHNT, CDR2 YYREEE (reference sequence). This chain's CDR3 is CASSLGIQGMKDF. The CDR3 DNA follows: TGTGCCAGCAGCTTGGGAATACAGGGTATGAAGGATTTT.